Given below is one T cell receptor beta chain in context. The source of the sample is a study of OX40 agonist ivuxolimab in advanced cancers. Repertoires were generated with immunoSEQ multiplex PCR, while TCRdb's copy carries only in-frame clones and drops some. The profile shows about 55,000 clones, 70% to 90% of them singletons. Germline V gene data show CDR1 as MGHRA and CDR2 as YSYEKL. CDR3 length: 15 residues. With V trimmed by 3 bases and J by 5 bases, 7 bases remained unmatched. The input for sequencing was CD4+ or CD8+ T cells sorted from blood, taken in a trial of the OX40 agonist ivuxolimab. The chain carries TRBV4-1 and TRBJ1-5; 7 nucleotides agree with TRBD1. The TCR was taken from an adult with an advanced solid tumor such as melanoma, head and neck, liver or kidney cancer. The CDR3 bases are TGCGCCAGCAGCCAGAACCGGGACAGCGATCAGCCCCAGCATTTT. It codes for CASSQNRDSDQPQHF.